In this sample, the clone carrying this T cell receptor beta chain turned up a few times. Its antigen is undetermined. From germline, CDR1 is MDHEN and CDR2 SYDVKM. The CDR3 length is 13 residues. The V gene end was trimmed by 8 bases and the J gene end by 5 bases; junction bases not matched to a gene: 2. This specimen comes from a study of early T cells in non-severe SARS-CoV-2 infection. In the study overall: Unpaired chains resulted from sequencing bulk RNA of unsorted whole blood.

The TCR library protocol was used to attach unique molecular identifiers. These identifiers were attached to individual cDNA molecules. Via MiXCR, TCRdb re-called the 5' RACE reads, giving one row per CDR3 protein. This table has approximately 58,000 distinct CDR3 sequences, around 10% appearing once. Study findings and constraints: VDJdb-based matching was biased toward anti-spike CD8 responses and missed private and CD4 specificities.

The gene calls are TRBV28 and TRBJ1-6; TRBD1 matches at 8 bases. This receptor was taken from an adult who was a healthcare worker with PCR-confirmed SARS-CoV-2 infection or an uninfected control (not recorded which). The sample taken for sequencing was whole blood. CDR3: CASEGQDNSPLHF. CDR3 in DNA: TGTGCCAGCGAGGGACAGGATAATTCACCCCTCCACTTT.